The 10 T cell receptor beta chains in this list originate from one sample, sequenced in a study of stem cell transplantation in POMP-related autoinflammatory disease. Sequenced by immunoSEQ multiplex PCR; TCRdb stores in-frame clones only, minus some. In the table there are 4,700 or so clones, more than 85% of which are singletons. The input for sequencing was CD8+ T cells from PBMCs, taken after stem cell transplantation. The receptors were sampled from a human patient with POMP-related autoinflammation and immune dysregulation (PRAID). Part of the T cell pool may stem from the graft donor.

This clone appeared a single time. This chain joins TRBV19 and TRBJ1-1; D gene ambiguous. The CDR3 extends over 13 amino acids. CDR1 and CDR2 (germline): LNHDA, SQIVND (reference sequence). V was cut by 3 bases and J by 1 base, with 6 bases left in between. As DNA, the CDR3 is TGTGCCAGTAGTATGGGCACGAACACTGAAGCTTTCTTT. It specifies CASSMGTNTEAFF.

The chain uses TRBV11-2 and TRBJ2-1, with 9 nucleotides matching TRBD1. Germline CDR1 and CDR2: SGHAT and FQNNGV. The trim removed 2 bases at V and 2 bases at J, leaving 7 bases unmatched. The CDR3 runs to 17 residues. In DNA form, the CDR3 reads TGTGCCAGCAGCTTAACCCCCCGGGACAGGGCCTACAATGAGCAGTTCTTC. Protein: CASSLTPRDRAYNEQFF.

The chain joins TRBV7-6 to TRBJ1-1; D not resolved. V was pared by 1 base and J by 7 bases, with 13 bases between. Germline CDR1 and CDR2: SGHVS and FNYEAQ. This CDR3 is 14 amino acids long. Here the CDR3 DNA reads TGTGCCAGCAGCTTAGGGGCGGGAGACCTTGAAGCTTTCTTT. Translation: CASSLGAGDLEAFF.

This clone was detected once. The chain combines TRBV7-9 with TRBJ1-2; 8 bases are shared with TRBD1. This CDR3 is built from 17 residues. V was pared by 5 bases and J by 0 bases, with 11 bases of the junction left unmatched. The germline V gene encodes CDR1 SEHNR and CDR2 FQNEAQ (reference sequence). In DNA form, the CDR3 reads TGTGCCAGCAGCCCAGGGACAGGCGAGGGCCCTAACTATGGCTACACCTTC. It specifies CASSPGTGEGPNYGYTF. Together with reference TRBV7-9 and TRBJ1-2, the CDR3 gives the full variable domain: DTGVSQNPRHKITKRGQNVTFRCDPISEHNRLYWYRQTLGQGPEFLTYFQNEAQLEKSRLLSDRFSAERPKGSFSTLEIQRTEQGDSAMYLCASSPGTGEGPNYGYTFGSGTRLTVV.

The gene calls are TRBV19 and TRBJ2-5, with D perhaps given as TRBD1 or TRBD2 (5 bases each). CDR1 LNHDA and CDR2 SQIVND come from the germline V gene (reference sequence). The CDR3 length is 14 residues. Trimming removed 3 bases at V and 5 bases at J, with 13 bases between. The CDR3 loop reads CASSIYLGTETQYF. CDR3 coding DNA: TGTGCCAGTAGTATCTATCTTGGGACGGAGACCCAGTACTTC. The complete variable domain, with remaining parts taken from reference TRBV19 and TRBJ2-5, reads DGGITQSPKYLFRKEGQNVTLSCEQNLNHDAMYWYRQDPGQGLRLIYYSQIVNDFQKGDIAEGYSVSREKKESFPLTVTSAQKNPTAFYLCASSIYLGTETQYFGPGTRLLVL.

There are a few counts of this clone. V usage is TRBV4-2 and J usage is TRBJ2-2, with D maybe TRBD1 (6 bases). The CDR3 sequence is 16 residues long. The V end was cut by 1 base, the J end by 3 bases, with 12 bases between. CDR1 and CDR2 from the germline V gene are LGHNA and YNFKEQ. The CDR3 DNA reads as TGTGCCAGCAGCCAAGTTTCAGGGGTATACACCGGGGAGCTGTTTTTT. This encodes CASSQVSGVYTGELFF.

CDR3 DNA: TGTGCCAGCACCTCCGTAGTTAACAATCAGCCCCAGCATTTT. This gives the protein CASTSVVNNQPQHF. The chain carries TRBV28 and TRBJ1-5; D gene unclear. V lost 7 bases, J lost 3 bases, and 13 bases lay in between. Germline V gene data show CDR1 as MDHEN and CDR2 as SYDVKM. This CDR3 comprises 14 residues. Complete variable domain (other parts from reference TRBV28 and TRBJ1-5): DVKVTQSSRYLVKRTGEKVFLECVQDMDHENMFWYRQDPGLGLRLIYFSYDVKMKEKGDIPEGYSVSREKKERFSLILESASTNQTSMYLCASTSVVNNQPQHFGDGTRLSIL.

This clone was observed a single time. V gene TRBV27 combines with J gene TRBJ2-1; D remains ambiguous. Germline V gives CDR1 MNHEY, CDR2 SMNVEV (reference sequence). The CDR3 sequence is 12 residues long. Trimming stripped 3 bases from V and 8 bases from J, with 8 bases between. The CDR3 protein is CASSFSLHEQFF. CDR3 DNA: TGTGCCAGCAGTTTCAGCCTACATGAGCAGTTCTTC.

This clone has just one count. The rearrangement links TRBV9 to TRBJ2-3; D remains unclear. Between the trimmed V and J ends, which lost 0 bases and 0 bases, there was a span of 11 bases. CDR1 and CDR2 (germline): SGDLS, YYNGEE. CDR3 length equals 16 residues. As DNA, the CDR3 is TGTGCCAGCAGCGTAGAGGGCGGATACAGCACAGATACGCAGTATTTT. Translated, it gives CASSVEGGYSTDTQYF.

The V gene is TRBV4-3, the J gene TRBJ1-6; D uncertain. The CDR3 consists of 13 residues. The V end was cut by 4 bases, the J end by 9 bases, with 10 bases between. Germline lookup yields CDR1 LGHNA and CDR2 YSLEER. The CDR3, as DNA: TGCGCCAGCAGCCCCCTGGGAGGTTCACCCCTCCACTTT. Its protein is CASSPLGGSPLHF.